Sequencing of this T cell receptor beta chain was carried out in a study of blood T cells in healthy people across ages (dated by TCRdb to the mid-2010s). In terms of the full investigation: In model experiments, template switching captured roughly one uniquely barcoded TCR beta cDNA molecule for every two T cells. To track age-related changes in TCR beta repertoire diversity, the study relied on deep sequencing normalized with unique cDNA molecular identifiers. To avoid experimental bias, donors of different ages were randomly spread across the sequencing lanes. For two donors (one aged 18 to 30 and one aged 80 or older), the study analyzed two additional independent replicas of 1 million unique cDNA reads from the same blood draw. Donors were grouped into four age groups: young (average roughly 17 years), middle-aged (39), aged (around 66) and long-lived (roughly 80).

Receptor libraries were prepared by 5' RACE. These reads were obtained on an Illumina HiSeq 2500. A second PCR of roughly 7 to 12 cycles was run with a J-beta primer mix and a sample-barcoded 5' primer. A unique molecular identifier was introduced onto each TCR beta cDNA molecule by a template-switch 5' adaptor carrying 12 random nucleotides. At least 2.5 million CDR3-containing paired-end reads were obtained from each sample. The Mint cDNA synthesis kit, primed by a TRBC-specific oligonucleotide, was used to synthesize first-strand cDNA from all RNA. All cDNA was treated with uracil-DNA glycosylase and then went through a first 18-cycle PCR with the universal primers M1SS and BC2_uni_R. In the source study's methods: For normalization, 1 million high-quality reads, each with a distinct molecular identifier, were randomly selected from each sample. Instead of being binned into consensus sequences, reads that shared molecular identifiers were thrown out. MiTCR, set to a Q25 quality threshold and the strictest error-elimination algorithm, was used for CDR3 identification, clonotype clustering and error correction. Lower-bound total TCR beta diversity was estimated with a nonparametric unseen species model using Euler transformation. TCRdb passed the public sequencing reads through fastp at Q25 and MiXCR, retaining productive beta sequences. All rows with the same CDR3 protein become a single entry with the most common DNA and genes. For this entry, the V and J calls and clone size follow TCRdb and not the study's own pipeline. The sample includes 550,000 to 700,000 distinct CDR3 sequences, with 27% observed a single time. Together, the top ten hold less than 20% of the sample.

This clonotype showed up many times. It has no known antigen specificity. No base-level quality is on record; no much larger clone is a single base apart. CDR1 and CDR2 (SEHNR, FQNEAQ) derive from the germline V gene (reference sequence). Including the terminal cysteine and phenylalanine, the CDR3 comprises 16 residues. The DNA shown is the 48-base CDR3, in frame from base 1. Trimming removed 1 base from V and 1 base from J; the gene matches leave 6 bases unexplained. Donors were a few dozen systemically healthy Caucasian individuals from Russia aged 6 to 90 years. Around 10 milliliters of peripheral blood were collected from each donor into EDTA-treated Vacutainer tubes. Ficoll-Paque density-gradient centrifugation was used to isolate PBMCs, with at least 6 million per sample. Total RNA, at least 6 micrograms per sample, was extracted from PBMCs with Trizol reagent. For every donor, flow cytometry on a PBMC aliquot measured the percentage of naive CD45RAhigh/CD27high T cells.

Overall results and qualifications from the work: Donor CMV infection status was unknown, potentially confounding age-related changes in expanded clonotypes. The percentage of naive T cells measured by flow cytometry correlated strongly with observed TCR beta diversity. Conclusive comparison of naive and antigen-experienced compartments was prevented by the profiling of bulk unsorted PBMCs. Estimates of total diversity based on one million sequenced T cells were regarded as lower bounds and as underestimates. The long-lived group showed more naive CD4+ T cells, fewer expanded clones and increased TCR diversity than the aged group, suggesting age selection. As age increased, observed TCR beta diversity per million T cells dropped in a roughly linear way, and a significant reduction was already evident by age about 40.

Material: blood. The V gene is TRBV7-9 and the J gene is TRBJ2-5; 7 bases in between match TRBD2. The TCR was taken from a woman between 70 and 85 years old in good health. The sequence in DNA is TGTGCCAGCAGCTTAGTGGGGGGGATCTCCCAAGAGACCCAGTACTTC. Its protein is CASSLVGGISQETQYF.